One sample yielded the 6 T cell receptor beta chains listed below, sequenced in a study of T cell repertoires in cytomegalovirus infection. MiXCR, applied by TCRdb to the reads, yields one record per CDR3 protein. In the table there are some 680,000 distinct CDR3 sequences, approximately 34% of which are singletons. Sequencing was carried out using PBMCs. These receptors came from a human donor in good health (CMV status not recorded). Some clones in this sample may be carry-over from other donors' samples.

This clonotype was found many times. The gene calls are TRBV7-2 and TRBJ2-7; 11 positions match TRBD2. The germline V gene has CDR1 SGHTA and CDR2 FQGNSA. The CDR3 loop spans 14 amino acids. Trimming took 4 bases from V and 3 from J; bases not matched to a gene: 2. The CDR3 DNA sequence: TGTGCCAGCAGCTGGGGACTAGCGGACTACGAGCAGTACTTC. The encoded protein is CASSWGLADYEQYF.

This clonotype was recorded a few times. The chain joins TRBV24-1 to TRBJ2-1, with 9 bases lining up with TRBD2. Germline V lookup: CDR1 KGHDR, CDR2 SFDVKD. Trimming cost V 3 bases and J 10 bases; bases outside gene matches: 12. The CDR3 runs to 16 residues. The CDR3 DNA sequence: TGTGCCACCAGTGATCAAACGACTAGCGGTCGGGGGGAGCAGTTCTTC. It codes for CATSDQTTSGRGEQFF.

V gene TRBV6-5 combines with J gene TRBJ1-1, with TRBD1 matching 8 bases. V lost 6 bases to trimming and J lost 7 bases; unmatched junction nucleotides: 4. The CDR3 covers 12 residues. The germline V gene has CDR1 MNHEY and CDR2 SVGAGI. In nucleotides, the CDR3 is TGTGCCAGCAGCCAGGACAGGGATGAAGCTTTCTTT. Translated, it gives CASSQDRDEAFF.

This clonotype was picked up a small number of times. The rearrangement links TRBV27 to TRBJ2-3; 11 nucleotides line up with TRBD2. In germline, CDR1 is MNHEY, CDR2 SMNVEV (reference sequence). J was trimmed by 0 bases and V by 3 bases; bases with no gene match: 8. The CDR3 is 18 amino acids. The CDR3 nucleotides read TGTGCCAGCAGTTTTGAGTTTGGGACTAGCGGTAGCACAGATACGCAGTATTTT. Its translation is CASSFEFGTSGSTDTQYF.

This clonotype turned up a few times. The gene calls are TRBV29-1 and TRBJ2-7; possible D gene TRBD1, 6 bases. In germline, CDR1 is SQVTM, CDR2 ANQGSEA. The CDR3 is made up of 14 amino acids. V was clipped by 6 bases and J by 3 bases, with 18 bases between them. CDR3 in DNA: TGCAGCGTGACGGCCCCGGGACACTTCTACGAGCAGTACTTC. This gives the protein CSVTAPGHFYEQYF.

The chain joins TRBV5-5 to TRBJ2-5, with TRBD1 identical over 9 bases. The CDR3 has 15 residues. Per the germline V gene, CDR1 is SGHKS and CDR2 is YYEKEE (reference sequence). Trimming cost V 0 bases and J 2 bases; bases outside gene matches: 2. The CDR3 DNA follows: TGTGCCAGCAGCTTGGTGGACAGGGGACAAGAGACCCAGTACTTC. Translation gives CASSLVDRGQETQYF.